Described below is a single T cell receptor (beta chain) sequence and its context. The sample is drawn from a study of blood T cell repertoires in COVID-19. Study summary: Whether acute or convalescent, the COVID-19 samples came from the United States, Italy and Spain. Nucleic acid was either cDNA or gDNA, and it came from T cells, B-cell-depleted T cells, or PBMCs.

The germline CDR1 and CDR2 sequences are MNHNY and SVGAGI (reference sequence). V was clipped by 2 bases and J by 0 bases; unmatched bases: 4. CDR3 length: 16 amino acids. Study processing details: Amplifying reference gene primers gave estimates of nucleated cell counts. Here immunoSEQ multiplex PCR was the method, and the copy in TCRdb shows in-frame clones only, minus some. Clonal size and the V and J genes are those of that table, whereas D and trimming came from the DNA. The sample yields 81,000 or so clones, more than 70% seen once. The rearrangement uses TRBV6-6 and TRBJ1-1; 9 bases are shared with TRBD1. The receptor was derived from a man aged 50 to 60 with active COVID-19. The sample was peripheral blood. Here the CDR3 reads CASSYRGTGLNTEAFF. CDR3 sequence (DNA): TGTGCCAGCAGTTACCGGGGGACAGGGTTGAACACTGAAGCTTTCTTT.